This entry concerns a single T cell receptor beta chain. The source of the sample is a study of shared clonotypes between healthy human individuals. This table comes from immunoSEQ multiplex PCR, and its TCRdb copy is limited to in-frame clones, with some not included. The data contain a few million clones, about 92% of them seen just once; the ten biggest clones take up 0.39%. This clonotype was obtained from a man between 18 and 35 years old in good health. Some clones in this sample may be carry-over from other donors' samples. Sequencing was done on a sample of naive CD4+ T cells from PBMCs. Described subset: CD45RA+ positively selected.

In DNA, the CDR3 is TGTGCCAGCAGCTTAGGGATAGGCAGGGAGTCCAAAGAGACCCAGTACTTC. Translated: CASSLGIGRESKETQYF. V and J are TRBV7-9 and TRBJ2-5; D may be TRBD1 or TRBD2 (5 bases each). V lost 1 base and J 3 bases, leaving 18 bases between the germline ends. The CDR3 length is 17 residues. Germline V gene data show CDR1 as SEHNR and CDR2 as FQNEAQ (reference sequence). Together with reference TRBV7-9 and TRBJ2-5, the CDR3 gives the full variable domain: DTGVSQNPRHKITKRGQNVTFRCDPISEHNRLYWYRQTLGQGPEFLTYFQNEAQLEKSRLLSDRFSAERPKGSFSTLEIQRTEQGDSAMYLCASSLGIGRESKETQYFGPGTRLLVL.